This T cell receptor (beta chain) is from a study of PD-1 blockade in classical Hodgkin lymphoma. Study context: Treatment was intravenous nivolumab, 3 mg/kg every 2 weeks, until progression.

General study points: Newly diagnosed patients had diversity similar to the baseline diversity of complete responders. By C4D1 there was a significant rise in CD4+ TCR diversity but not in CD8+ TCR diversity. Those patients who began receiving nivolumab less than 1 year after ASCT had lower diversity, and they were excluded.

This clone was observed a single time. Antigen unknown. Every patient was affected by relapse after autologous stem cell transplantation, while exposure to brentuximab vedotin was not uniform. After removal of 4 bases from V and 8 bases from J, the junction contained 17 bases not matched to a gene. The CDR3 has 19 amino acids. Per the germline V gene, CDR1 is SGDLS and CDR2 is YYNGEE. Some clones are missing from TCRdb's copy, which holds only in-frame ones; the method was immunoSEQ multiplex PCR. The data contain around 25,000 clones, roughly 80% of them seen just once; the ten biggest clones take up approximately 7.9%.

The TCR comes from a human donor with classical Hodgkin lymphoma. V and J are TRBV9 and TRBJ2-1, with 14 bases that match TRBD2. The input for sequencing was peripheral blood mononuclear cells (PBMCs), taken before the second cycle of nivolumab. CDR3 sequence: CASSPARGLAGEPVHEQFF. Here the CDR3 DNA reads TGTGCCAGCAGCCCAGCCCGGGGACTAGCGGGGGAGCCGGTCCATGAGCAGTTCTTC.